These 31 T cell receptor beta chains came from one sample sequenced in a study of blood T cell repertoires in COVID-19. Repertoires were generated with immunoSEQ multiplex PCR, while TCRdb's copy carries only in-frame clones and drops some. The sample has more than 100,000 clones, about 88% seen once. Sample: PBMCs or T cells enriched from blood (not recorded which). These receptors were obtained from a man between 40 and 49 years old with acute COVID-19.

The chain joins TRBV10-2 to TRBJ2-3; weak D call: TRBD1 (5 bases). The CDR3 covers 13 residues. CDR1 and CDR2 (germline): WSHSY, SAAADI. V was shortened by 5 bases and J by 5 bases, with 11 bases between the two germline ends. The CDR3 protein is CASSRQFGDTQYF. DNA of the CDR3: TGCGCCAGCAGTCGACAGTTCGGAGATACGCAGTATTTT.

This clone was observed once. V usage is TRBV28 and J usage is TRBJ1-1; D remains ambiguous. Trimming pared 0 bases from V and 1 base from J, leaving 6 bases between. This CDR3 is 14 amino acids long. The germline CDR1 and CDR2 sequences are MDHEN and SYDVKM. CDR3: CASSLWAENTEAFF. DNA for the CDR3: TGTGCCAGCAGTTTATGGGCTGAGAACACTGAAGCTTTCTTT.

This clone was found once. The chain couples TRBV5-1 to TRBJ1-2; D might be TRBD1 (5 bases). Trimming stripped 2 bases from V and 1 base from J, with 18 bases between. Germline V gene lookup returns CDR1 SGHRS and CDR2 YFSETQ. This CDR3 comprises 17 residues. The CDR3 region is CASSFEGALPFNYGYTF. For the CDR3, the DNA is TGCGCCAGCAGCTTTGAAGGGGCTTTACCCTTTAACTATGGCTACACCTTC.

The chain employs TRBV7-9 and TRBJ2-7, with TRBD2 identical over 15 bases. The CDR3 loop spans 15 amino acids. The ends lost 11 bases at V and 0 bases at J; junction bases unmatched: 5. Germline V gene data show CDR1 as SEHNR and CDR2 as FQNEAQ (reference sequence). The CDR3 sequence is CAVGLAGGPSYEQYF. DNA of the CDR3: TGTGCCGTCGGACTAGCGGGAGGGCCCTCCTACGAGCAGTACTTC.

The genes are TRBV19 and TRBJ2-2; D possibly corresponds to TRBD2 (6 bases). This CDR3 region has 14 residues. Germline values: CDR1 LNHDA, CDR2 SQIVND (reference sequence). The V end lost 6 bases, the J end lost 7 bases, and 15 bases lay between the germline ends. CDR3 in amino acids: CASRKEGMGGELFF. The CDR3 DNA reads as TGTGCCAGTAGGAAGGAGGGCATGGGCGGGGAGCTGTTTTTT.

The CDR3 here is CASSVGGYSSYNSPLHF. The CDR3 DNA reads TGTGCCAGCAGCGTAGGAGGATACTCCTCCTATAATTCACCCCTCCACTTT. The rearrangement links TRBV9 to TRBJ1-6; D remains ambiguous. V was clipped by 0 bases and J by 0 bases, with 10 bases between them. This CDR3 spans 17 amino acids. Germline V gene lookup returns CDR1 SGDLS and CDR2 YYNGEE.

This chain connects TRBV19 to TRBJ1-5; no clear D gene. There are 17 residues in the CDR3. CDR1 LNHDA and CDR2 SQIVND come from the germline V gene (reference sequence). Trimming shortened V by 6 bases and J by 0 bases, and 18 bases separated the two germline ends. The CDR3 DNA reads TGTGCCAGTAGGCTGGACCTCGCGGGGTATAGCAATCAGCCCCAGCATTTT. Its protein is CASRLDLAGYSNQPQHF.

This clone was detected once. J is TRBJ2-7 and V is TRBV19, with TRBD2 identical over 8 bases. The CDR3 is 17 residues long. Germline-derived CDR1 and CDR2 are LNHDA and SQIVND (reference sequence). The V segment lost 9 bases and the J segment 7 bases; nucleotides outside the gene matches: 23. The CDR3, as DNA: TGTGCCAGCCCCGACCGGGAGGGCCCTATGTTACTGAGTGAGCAGTACTTC. It yields the protein CASPDREGPMLLSEQYF.

V and J are TRBV2 and TRBJ1-1; D not certain. This CDR3 spans 12 amino acids. Per germline, CDR1 SNHLY and CDR2 FYNNEI. With 2 bases removed from V and 8 bases from J, the gap between germline ends came to 9 bases. The CDR3 region is CASSEFREEAFF. The CDR3 DNA reads as TGTGCCAGCAGTGAATTCCGGGAAGAAGCTTTCTTT.

This rearrangement joins TRBV6-5 to TRBJ2-1, with a tentative D call TRBD1 (7 bases). The CDR3 is made up of 16 amino acids. Germline CDR1 is MNHEY and CDR2 is SVGAGI. Trimming cost V 2 bases and J 2 bases, with 13 bases left between them. The CDR3 nucleotides read TGTGCCAGCAGTTACGGCGGGACAGCCGCCTACAATGAGCAGTTCTTC. It specifies CASSYGGTAAYNEQFF.

The gene calls are TRBV15 and TRBJ2-1; no definite D call. Germline-derived CDR1 and CDR2 are LNHNV and YYDKDF (reference sequence). Trimming cost V 0 bases and J 3 bases, with 3 bases left between them. CDR3 size: 13 residues. The CDR3 sequence is CATSRDNYNEQFF. CDR3 nucleotide sequence: TGTGCCACCAGCAGAGACAACTACAATGAGCAGTTCTTC.

This chain links TRBV4-1 with TRBJ2-2; maybe TRBD2 (5 bases). CDR3 length: 18 amino acids. V was cut by 0 bases and J by 6 bases, with 20 bases left in between. Per germline, CDR1 MGHRA and CDR2 YSYEKL. CDR3 DNA sequence: TGCGCCAGCAGCCAAGATAATAGAGGGTCCATCGGGGCCGGGGAGCTGTTTTTT. It specifies CASSQDNRGSIGAGELFF.

The rearrangement uses TRBV4-1 and TRBJ1-6; TRBD1 matches 8 bases. Per the germline V gene, CDR1 is MGHRA and CDR2 is YSYEKL. The CDR3 length is 17 residues. Unmatched junction bases numbered 9, after V lost 0 bases and J lost 8 bases. CDR3 in DNA: TGCGCCAGCAGCCAAGATGGCGGGACAGGAATCTATTCACCCCTCCACTTT. Its translation is CASSQDGGTGIYSPLHF.

The chain carries TRBV3-1 (or the pseudogene TRBV3-2) and TRBJ1-2; 9 bases map to TRBD1. V gave up 0 bases and J gave up 6 bases; unmatched junction bases: 5. CDR3 size: 15 residues. Germline CDR1 reads LGHDT; CDR2 reads YNNKEL (reference sequence). The CDR3 is CASSQDFGTGNGYTF. CDR3 nucleotides: TGTGCCAGCAGCCAAGATTTCGGGACAGGGAATGGCTACACCTTC.

The chain carries TRBV5-5 and TRBJ2-3; 8 bases are shared with TRBD2. The CDR3 is made up of 16 amino acids. The junction had 3 bases not matched to a gene; V was cut back by 0 bases and J by 0 bases. Germline V gene sequence: CDR1 SGHKS, CDR2 YYEKEE (reference sequence). CDR3 sequence: CASSLGGGFSTDTQYF. Here the CDR3 DNA reads TGTGCCAGCAGCTTGGGCGGGGGGTTTAGCACAGATACGCAGTATTTT. The variable domain in full, with the rest retrieved from reference TRBV5-5 and TRBJ2-3, is DAGVTQSPTHLIKTRGQQVTLRCSPISGHKSVSWYQQVLGQGPQFIFQYYEKEERGRGNFPDRFSARQFPNYSSELNVNALLLGDSALYLCASSLGGGFSTDTQYFGPGTRLTVL.

The V call is TRBV11-2, the J call TRBJ1-1, with TRBD1 matching over 8 bases. Germline CDR1 SGHAT, CDR2 FQNNGV. The CDR3 contains 15 residues. With V trimmed by 5 bases and J by 1 base, 6 bases remained unmatched. The CDR3 loop is CASSPRTGKNTEAFF. The CDR3 DNA sequence: TGTGCCAGCAGCCCCCGGACAGGGAAGAACACTGAAGCTTTCTTT.

The chain has TRBV30 and TRBJ2-7, with a possible D match to TRBD2 (5 bases). This CDR3 spans 14 amino acids. Trimming removed 3 bases from V and 4 bases from J, with 16 bases in between. Per the germline V gene, CDR1 is GTSNPN and CDR2 is SVGIG (reference sequence). In DNA, the CDR3 is TGTGCCTGGAGCCGGGGTGGTGGATCTTACGAGCAGTACTTC. As protein: CAWSRGGGSYEQYF.

V and J are TRBV10-3 and TRBJ2-3; TRBD1 might be the D (7 bases). CDR3 length: 15 residues. Trimming removed 7 bases from V and 1 base from J, with 15 bases in between. Germline V lookup: CDR1 ENHRY, CDR2 SYGVKD. The CDR3 DNA is TGTGCCATCACCAGGGGGGCTAGGGGCACAGATACGCAGTATTTT. Translation: CAITRGARGTDTQYF.

This clone was counted between two and nine times. This chain joins TRBV28 and TRBJ1-1, with a weak D call TRBD1 (6 bases). The CDR3 is 12 amino acids. Germline CDR1 MDHEN, CDR2 SYDVKM. The V gene lost 7 bases and the J gene lost 8 bases, with 14 bases spanning the gap. Here the CDR3 DNA reads TGTGCCAGCATCCCTATCGGGACAGAAGCTTTCTTT. It yields the protein CASIPIGTEAFF.

This clone was observed a single time. This sequence joins TRBV6-5 and TRBJ2-7, with D maybe TRBD1 (5 bases). CDR1 is MNHEY, CDR2 SVGAGI, per germline. With 3 bases removed from V and 0 bases from J, the gap between germline ends came to 9 bases. CDR3 length: 14 amino acids. The CDR3 is CASSYNRNSYEQYF. CDR3 sequence (DNA): TGTGCCAGCAGTTATAACAGGAACTCCTACGAGCAGTACTTC.

V is TRBV30 and J is TRBJ2-1; 7 nucleotides agree with TRBD1. In germline, CDR1 is GTSNPN, CDR2 SVGIG (reference sequence). V shed 3 bases and J 7 bases; nucleotides not matched to a gene: 6. The CDR3 contains 13 residues. CDR3 residues: CAWRVTGMNEQFF. The CDR3 bases are TGTGCCTGGAGGGTGACAGGGATGAATGAGCAGTTCTTC.

This clone was seen once. The genes are TRBV7-3 and TRBJ2-7; 8 nucleotides agree with TRBD2. V was clipped by 5 bases and J by 3 bases; unmatched bases: 9. The germline gives CDR1 SGHTA, CDR2 FQGTGA. The CDR3 covers 15 residues. CDR3 bases: TGTGCCAGCAGCCCCCAACCCGGGACTAGCTACGAGCAGTACTTC. Translating gives CASSPQPGTSYEQYF.

The genes are TRBV6-1 and TRBJ2-7; D is possibly TRBD1 (6 bases). V gave up 2 bases and J gave up 2 bases, with 7 bases separating them. CDR3 length: 13 amino acids. CDR1 and CDR2 from the germline V gene are MNHNS and SASEGT. CDR3 sequence (DNA): TGTGCCAGCAGTGAACCAGGGGCCTACGAGCAGTACTTC. Amino acid sequence: CASSEPGAYEQYF.

This clone was found a few times. The gene calls are TRBV29-1 and TRBJ1-5; no firm D call. The V and J ends lost 5 bases and 2 bases respectively, with 16 bases between them. The CDR3 covers 15 residues. In germline, CDR1 is SQVTM, CDR2 ANQGSEA. In nucleotides, the CDR3 is TGCAGCGTTTCCTCGGGCGGGCCGGGCAATCAGCCCCAGCATTTT. As protein: CSVSSGGPGNQPQHF.

The rearrangement joins TRBV6-4 to TRBJ1-5; TRBD1 is a possible D gene (6 bases). V was clipped by 8 bases and J by 7 bases, with 24 bases between them. The CDR3 has 16 residues. Germline assignment: CDR1 MRHNA and CDR2 SNTAGT. The CDR3 sequence is CASECDEQGLWQPQHF. The CDR3 DNA reads as TGTGCCAGCGAATGCGATGAACAGGGATTATGGCAGCCCCAGCATTTT.

The chain has TRBV29-1 and TRBJ1-1, with a tentative D call TRBD1 (6 bases). Trimming shortened V by 6 bases and J by 1 base, and 12 bases separated the two germline ends. The CDR3 loop spans 13 amino acids. Germline V gene sequence: CDR1 SQVTM, CDR2 ANQGSEA. The DNA for the CDR3 is TGCAGCGTAACCGGGACATCGAACACTGAAGCTTTCTTT. It specifies CSVTGTSNTEAFF.

V and J are TRBV7-2 and TRBJ2-5; 8 nucleotides match TRBD2. Germline assignment: CDR1 SGHTA and CDR2 FQGNSA. The length of the CDR3 is 15 residues. The junction had 6 bases not matched to a gene; V was cut back by 4 bases and J by 2 bases. The CDR3 sequence is CASSSIAGSQETQYF. CDR3 in DNA: TGTGCCAGCAGCTCCATAGCGGGGTCACAAGAGACCCAGTACTTC.

The chain links TRBV12-3 or TRBV12-4 to TRBJ1-2; D might be TRBD1 (6 bases). The CDR3 is made up of 13 amino acids. The germline V and J ends were trimmed by 6 bases and 7 bases, with 15 bases remaining between them. CDR3 loop: CASSPGGRPGYTF. In DNA, the CDR3 is TGTGCCAGCAGCCCTGGGGGCCGACCTGGCTACACCTTC.

The rearrangement links TRBV27 to TRBJ1-4; TRBD1 aligns across 8 bases. The J segment lost 0 bases and the V segment lost 2 bases, leaving 8 bases of the junction unmatched. CDR3 length: 18 amino acids. Germline CDR1 reads MNHEY; CDR2 reads SMNVEV (reference sequence). CDR3 sequence (DNA): TGTGCCAGCAGTTTAGGACAGGGCACCTTTGCAACTAATGAAAAACTGTTTTTT. It is translated as CASSLGQGTFATNEKLFF.

This clone turned up a few times. The chain has TRBV20-1 and TRBJ1-2; possible D gene TRBD1, 6 bases. The CDR3 loop spans 10 amino acids. V lost 6 bases and J 8 bases, leaving 10 bases between the germline ends. Germline V CDR1 and CDR2: DFQATT, SNEGSKA (reference sequence). CDR3 nucleotides: TGCAGTGCCGGACAGAGAGGCTACACCTTC. Its protein product is CSAGQRGYTF.

The J gene is TRBJ1-5, the V gene TRBV3-1 (or the pseudogene TRBV3-2); TRBD1 matches at 8 bases. Germline-derived CDR1 and CDR2 are LGHDT and YNNKEL (reference sequence). The CDR3 loop spans 14 amino acids. Trimming at V came to 3 bases and at J to 3 bases, leaving 1 base not matched to a gene. The CDR3 sequence is CASSQGQDNQPQHF. The DNA of the CDR3 is TGTGCCAGCAGCCAGGGACAGGACAATCAGCCCCAGCATTTT.